One and the same sample provided the 11 T cell receptor beta chains below, sequenced in a study of T cell responses to AZD1222 COVID-19 vaccine. Sequencing was performed with immunoSEQ multiplex PCR; in TCRdb, only in-frame clones are kept and a portion is missing. The sample yields under 150,000 clones, about 88% seen once. The specimen was peripheral blood, collected 28 days after the second AZD1222 dose. The receptors shown here come from an adult who received the AZD1222 COVID-19 vaccine.

V is TRBV18 and J is TRBJ2-5, with D possibly matching TRBD2 (6 bases). The CDR3 length is 15 residues. The germline V gene has CDR1 KGHSH and CDR2 LQKENI. V was trimmed by 3 bases and J by 4 bases, leaving 15 bases between them. CDR3 amino acids: CASSPIDSGLETQYF. Written as DNA, the CDR3 is TGTGCCAGCTCACCGATTGACAGCGGGCTAGAGACCCAGTACTTC.

This chain connects TRBV5-1 to TRBJ2-2, with TRBD2 identical over 7 bases. With 2 bases clipped from V and 6 bases from J, the junction kept 4 bases outside the gene matches. CDR1 and CDR2 from the germline V gene are SGHRS and YFSETQ. This CDR3 spans 14 amino acids. CDR3 sequence (DNA): TGCGCCAGCAGCTTTGGGGAGGGAGCCGGGGAGCTGTTTTTT. It codes for CASSFGEGAGELFF.

This chain uses TRBV11-2 with TRBJ2-7, with TRBD1 identical over 9 bases. This CDR3 is 15 amino acids long. Losses at the gene ends were 1 base for V and 5 bases for J; bases not matched to a gene: 6. Germline CDR1 reads SGHAT; CDR2 reads FQNNGV. The DNA for the CDR3 is TGTGCCAGCAGCTTAGCTGGGACAGGGAACCACGAGCAGTACTTC. Its translation: CASSLAGTGNHEQYF.

V is TRBV4-1 and J is TRBJ2-5; tentative D call: TRBD2 (6 bases). Looked up from germline, CDR1 is MGHRA and CDR2 is YSYEKL. Deletions cut 1 base from V and 7 bases from J, with 13 bases between. This CDR3 region has 14 residues. This CDR3 is CASSQVGGLGTQYF. The CDR3 coding sequence is TGCGCCAGCAGCCAAGTAGGAGGGCTTGGGACCCAGTACTTC.

The rearrangement uses TRBV27 and TRBJ2-6, with TRBD1 as a possible D gene (5 bases). Trimming took off 3 bases at V and 3 bases at J, with 9 bases between the two ends. The CDR3 has 15 residues. Germline CDR1 MNHEY, CDR2 SMNVEV (reference sequence). The DNA for the CDR3 is TGTGCCAGCAGTTTTGGCAGGGATGGGGCCAACGTCCTGACTTTC. Translation: CASSFGRDGANVLTF.

This clone was picked up one time. The rearrangement links TRBV3-1 (or the pseudogene TRBV3-2) to TRBJ2-1; D is unclear. The CDR3 has 14 residues. Deletions cut 1 base from V and 7 bases from J, with 11 bases between. Germline V gene lookup returns CDR1 LGHDT and CDR2 YNNKEL (reference sequence). CDR3 protein: CASSQGLGRNEQFF. DNA for the CDR3: TGTGCCAGCAGCCAAGGCCTAGGACGGAATGAGCAGTTCTTC.

This chain links TRBV14 with TRBJ1-3; no definite D call. Trimming took 0 bases from V and 2 from J, leaving 8 bases between them. The CDR3 consists of 15 residues. Germline V CDR1 and CDR2: SGHDN, FVKESK. The CDR3 nucleotides are TGTGCCAGCAGCCAAGATTATGGGGCTGGAAACACCATATATTTT. This encodes CASSQDYGAGNTIYF.

V and J are TRBV19 and TRBJ1-1; D gene unclear. Trimming took off 3 bases at V and 3 bases at J, with 8 bases between the two ends. Germline-derived CDR1 and CDR2 are LNHDA and SQIVND (reference sequence). The CDR3 contains 13 residues. CDR3 coding DNA: TGTGCCAGTAGTATGACGGTTGACACTGAAGCTTTCTTT. Translation gives CASSMTVDTEAFF.

The V gene is TRBV7-2, the J gene TRBJ2-7, with 8 bases that match TRBD2. Germline CDR1 reads SGHTA; CDR2 reads FQGNSA. Germline trimming cut 2 bases from V and 4 bases from J; bases unmatched to any gene: 7. The CDR3 has 15 residues. The CDR3 spells CASSLIAGNNYEQYF. The CDR3 DNA reads TGTGCCAGCAGCTTAATAGCGGGAAATAATTACGAGCAGTACTTC.

The CDR3 DNA reads TGTGCCAGCAGCTTAGTGCCCCCGTACTCCACTAGCACAGATACGCAGTATTTT. It translates to CASSLVPPYSTSTDTQYF. This chain connects TRBV7-8 to TRBJ2-3; no clear D gene. The CDR3 sequence is 18 residues long. The germline CDR1 and CDR2 sequences are SGHVS and FQNEAQ. V lost 1 base and J 0 bases, leaving 17 bases between the germline ends.

The chain has TRBV5-1 and TRBJ1-1; D is ambiguous. Germline V lookup: CDR1 SGHRS, CDR2 YFSETQ. Trimming cost V 0 bases and J 2 bases, with 14 bases left between them. CDR3 size: 16 residues. CDR3: CASSLVGPGINTEAFF. The CDR3 DNA reads as TGCGCCAGCAGCTTGGTTGGCCCGGGAATTAACACTGAAGCTTTCTTT. The full variable domain, completed using reference TRBV5-1 and TRBJ1-1, is KAGVTQTPRYLIKTRGQQVTLSCSPISGHRSVSWYQQTPGQGLQFLFEYFSETQRNKGNFPGRFSGRQFSNSRSEMNVSTLELGDSALYLCASSLVGPGINTEAFFGQGTRLTVV.